The TCR beta chain under discussion was sequenced for a study of T cells in Graves' hyperthyroidism and ophthalmopathy. Study results and limitations: In validation, the model predicted ophthalmopathy. These predictions came a median about 6.5 months before onset. Most expanded thyroid clonotypes above 0.001 recurred in blood.

As to this clonotype: Its antigen is not identified.

Trimming took off 4 bases at V and 0 bases at J, with 13 bases between the two ends. CDR1 is LGHNA, CDR2 YNFKEQ, per germline. The CDR3 length is 15 residues. Each patient was aged 18 to 65 and had newly diagnosed hyperthyroidism of under 2 months' duration. Diagnoses rested on clinical symptoms, serum thyroxine and TRAb, thyroid ultrasound and orbital computed tomography. Amplification of TCR beta CDR3 regions was performed using RNA transcripts as template. When the TCR CDR3 underwent first-round RT-PCR, the HTBI primer set was used. TCRdb itself ran the multiplex PCR reads through MiXCR, one entry per CDR3 protein. This table holds some 600,000 distinct CDR3 sequences, approximately 15% found once.

V gene TRBV4-2 combines with J gene TRBJ2-7, with D possibly being TRBD2 (5 bases). The sequenced sample consisted of blood. The sequence was obtained from a woman in her twenties or thirties with Graves' hyperthyroidism that later progressed to Graves' ophthalmopathy. CDR3: CASSPWRTTSYEQYF. The CDR3 DNA reads as TGTGCCAGCAGCCCCTGGAGGACGACCTCCTACGAGCAGTACTTC.